Below, 21 T cell receptor beta chains from the same sample are listed, as sequenced in a study of OX40 agonist ivuxolimab in advanced cancers. The data were produced by immunoSEQ multiplex PCR, yet TCRdb's version contains in-frame clones alone and is incomplete. The sample consists of more than 25,000 clones, 75% to 90% of them appearing once. The sample here was CD4+ or CD8+ T cells sorted from blood, taken in a trial of the OX40 agonist ivuxolimab. All receptors derive from an adult with an advanced solid tumor such as melanoma, head and neck, liver or kidney cancer.

The CDR3 spells CASSHLEEYNEQFF. As DNA, the CDR3 is TGTGCCAGTAGCCACCTGGAGGAGTACAATGAGCAGTTCTTC. V is TRBV19 and J is TRBJ2-1, with a tentative D call TRBD2 (5 bases). This CDR3 region has 14 residues. Germline V CDR1 and CDR2: LNHDA, SQIVND (reference sequence). V lost 6 bases and J lost 4, with 13 bases in between. Full variable domain (remainder filled in from reference TRBV19 and TRBJ2-1): DGGITQSPKYLFRKEGQNVTLSCEQNLNHDAMYWYRQDPGQGLRLIYYSQIVNDFQKGDIAEGYSVSREKKESFPLTVTSAQKNPTAFYLCASSHLEEYNEQFFGPGTRLTVL.

The rearrangement uses TRBV19 and TRBJ1-1; 8 bases are a match to TRBD1. CDR3 length: 14 amino acids. Germline V gene sequence: CDR1 LNHDA, CDR2 SQIVND (reference sequence). V shed 7 bases and J 3 bases; nucleotides not matched to a gene: 7. CDR3: CASTSDRGHTEAFF. The CDR3 DNA is TGTGCCAGTACCTCCGACAGGGGACACACTGAAGCTTTCTTT.

The chain links TRBV5-5 to TRBJ2-7; 14 nucleotides line up with TRBD2. J was trimmed by 2 bases and V by 1 base; bases with no gene match: 11. The CDR3 sequence is 19 residues long. CDR1 is SGHKS and CDR2 is YYEKEE in the germline V gene (reference sequence). CDR3 sequence (DNA): TGTGCCAGCAGCTTGCCGGGGACTAGCGGGAGTCGACCTACCTACGAGCAGTACTTC. Amino acid sequence: CASSLPGTSGSRPTYEQYF.

This clone was picked up one time. The chain combines TRBV5-5 with TRBJ2-7; D is unresolved. The V end was cut by 2 bases, the J end by 2 bases, with 11 bases between. Looked up from germline, CDR1 is SGHKS and CDR2 is YYEKEE (reference sequence). The CDR3 covers 14 residues. The CDR3 loop is CASSLRDGTYEQYF. The CDR3 DNA is TGTGCCAGCAGCTTAAGAGACGGAACCTACGAGCAGTACTTC.

The chain links TRBV19 to TRBJ2-1; 8 nucleotides line up with TRBD2. Germline assignment: CDR1 LNHDA and CDR2 SQIVND (reference sequence). V gave up 7 bases and J gave up 3 bases; unmatched junction bases: 8. CDR3 length: 15 residues. In DNA, the CDR3 is TGTGCCAGTACCAAGAGCGGGGGATTCTACAATGAGCAGTTCTTC. It encodes CASTKSGGFYNEQFF.

J is TRBJ1-2 and V is TRBV7-9, with D perhaps TRBD1 (5 bases). Germline V gives CDR1 SEHNR, CDR2 FQNEAQ (reference sequence). This CDR3 spans 17 amino acids. The ends were cut back, 0 bases at V and 0 bases at J, with 14 bases in the middle. The CDR3 region is CASSLAGRVTTNYGYTF. The DNA for the CDR3 is TGTGCCAGCAGCTTAGCGGGGCGAGTAACAACTAACTATGGCTACACCTTC.

The chain employs TRBV5-1 and TRBJ2-1; D ambiguous. Germline lookup yields CDR1 SGHRS and CDR2 YFSETQ. The CDR3 totals 12 residues. V was cut by 4 bases and J by 13 bases, with 15 bases left in between. CDR3 protein: CASSTTTGSQFF. In nucleotides, the CDR3 is TGCGCCAGCAGCACCACGACGGGTTCTCAGTTCTTC.

About this clone: At one end the junction does not follow the germline gene, possibly because of a read error. The chain links TRBV7-2 to TRBJ2-3, with 9 bases identical to TRBD1. Germline V gene lookup returns CDR1 SGHTA and CDR2 FQGNSA. The CDR3 length is 12 residues. The CDR3 DNA is TGTGCCAGCAGCTTTTACGCGGGACAGGGCGCTTTT. This codes for CASSFYAGQGAF.

This clone showed up just once. The chain employs TRBV28 and TRBJ2-5, with 7 bases matching TRBD1. The ends lost 5 bases at V and 4 bases at J; junction bases unmatched: 10. Germline CDR1 MDHEN, CDR2 SYDVKM. The CDR3 contains 15 residues. This chain's CDR3 is CASSRQTGLGETQYF. The DNA for the CDR3 is TGTGCCAGCAGTCGCCAGACAGGGCTAGGAGAGACCCAGTACTTC.

This clone was observed a single time. This rearrangement joins TRBV10-1 to TRBJ2-7; TRBD2 is a possible D gene (5 bases). V dropped 3 bases and J dropped 5 bases, with 14 bases sitting between them. The CDR3 extends over 14 amino acids. Germline assignment: CDR1 WNHNN and CDR2 SYGVQD (reference sequence). CDR3 amino acids: CASSETLGGHEQYF. In nucleotides, the CDR3 is TGCGCCAGCAGTGAAACCCTAGGAGGCCACGAGCAGTACTTC.

V usage is TRBV7-6 and J usage is TRBJ2-5, with D maybe TRBD1 (5 bases). V lost 0 bases and J lost 4, with 12 bases in between. The V gene's germline CDR1 is SGHVS and CDR2 FNYEAQ. This CDR3 region has 15 residues. The CDR3: CASSLAMDIRETQYF. CDR3 in DNA: TGTGCCAGCAGCTTAGCGATGGACATTCGAGAGACCCAGTACTTC.

This clone appeared once. The chain links TRBV5-6 to TRBJ2-3; TRBD1 might be the D (6 bases). Trimming took 4 bases from V and 2 from J, leaving 17 bases between them. Germline V gene data show CDR1 as SGHDT and CDR2 as YYEEEE. CDR3 length equals 16 residues. CDR3 sequence: CASSPWTAGYTDTQYF. CDR3 coding DNA: TGTGCCAGCAGCCCATGGACAGCAGGATACACAGATACGCAGTATTTT.

V is TRBV25-1 and J is TRBJ1-1, with D unclear. The CDR3 is 15 amino acids. V was pared by 3 bases and J by 4 bases, with 15 bases between. Germline loops: CDR1 MGHDK, CDR2 SYGVNS. The CDR3 protein is CASSDSWAGSTEAFF. The CDR3 coding sequence is TGTGCCAGCAGTGATTCCTGGGCGGGGAGCACTGAAGCTTTCTTT. Drawing the rest from reference TRBV25-1 and TRBJ1-1, the complete variable domain is EADIYQTPRYLVIGTGKKITLECSQTMGHDKMYWYQQDPGMELHLIHYSYGVNSTEKGDLSSESTVSRIRTEHFPLTLESARPSHTSQYLCASSDSWAGSTEAFFGQGTRLTVV.

The V call is TRBV27, the J call TRBJ2-7, with no clear D. The CDR3 length is 11 residues. V was shortened by 5 bases and J by 6 bases, with 8 bases between the two germline ends. Germline V gives CDR1 MNHEY, CDR2 SMNVEV (reference sequence). CDR3 amino acids: CASSHLFEQYF. In DNA, the CDR3 is TGTGCCAGCAGTCATCTATTCGAGCAGTACTTC.

CDR3 sequence: CASSFRTNTGELFF. The CDR3 bases are TGTGCCAGCAGCTTTCGGACTAACACCGGGGAGCTGTTTTTT. The rearrangement uses TRBV5-5 and TRBJ2-2; possibly TRBD2 for D (5 bases). The CDR3 spans 14 residues. With 2 bases removed from V and 2 bases from J, the gap between germline ends came to 7 bases. From germline, CDR1 is SGHKS and CDR2 YYEKEE (reference sequence).

The chain is built from TRBV10-2 and TRBJ2-5; 10 bases map to TRBD2. Trimming at V came to 0 bases and at J to 5 bases, leaving 9 bases not matched to a gene. The CDR3 extends over 17 amino acids. Germline lookup yields CDR1 WSHSY and CDR2 SAAADI. CDR3 amino acids: CASSESRGLAVRETQYF. The CDR3 nucleotides read TGCGCCAGCAGTGAGTCCCGAGGACTAGCGGTCCGGGAGACCCAGTACTTC.

V usage is TRBV5-1 and J usage is TRBJ1-1, with 8 bases aligning to TRBD1. The germline V gene encodes CDR1 SGHRS and CDR2 YFSETQ. There are 14 residues in the CDR3. The junction had 3 bases not matched to a gene; V was cut back by 2 bases and J by 3 bases. The DNA for the CDR3 is TGCGCCAGCAGCTTCAGGGGGCTGGACACTGAAGCTTTCTTT. Translated, it gives CASSFRGLDTEAFF.

The rearrangement uses TRBV9 and TRBJ1-1; 8 bases line up with TRBD1. V shed 4 bases and J 5 bases; nucleotides not matched to a gene: 10. Germline values: CDR1 SGDLS, CDR2 YYNGEE. The CDR3 length is 15 residues. The CDR3 region is CASSPGQGRGTEAFF. CDR3 nucleotides: TGTGCCAGCAGCCCCGGACAGGGAAGAGGTACTGAAGCTTTCTTT. The whole variable domain, filled in from reference TRBV9 and TRBJ1-1, reads DSGVTQTPKHLITATGQRVTLRCSPRSGDLSVYWYQQSLDQGLQFLIQYYNGEERAKGNILERFSAQQFPDLHSELNLSSLELGDSALYFCASSPGQGRGTEAFFGQGTRLTVV.

V usage is TRBV29-1 and J usage is TRBJ2-1, with 7 positions matching TRBD1. From germline, CDR1 is SQVTM and CDR2 ANQGSEA. The V and J ends lost 7 bases and 8 bases, in that order; junction bases with no gene match: 8. The CDR3 is made up of 12 amino acids. In DNA form, the CDR3 reads TGCAGCGCTTCCGGGACAGTAGATGAGCAGTTCTTC. It translates to CSASGTVDEQFF.

The rearrangement links TRBV6-5 to TRBJ2-1; the D is unclear. With 0 bases removed from V and 5 bases from J, the gap between germline ends came to 11 bases. CDR3 length: 15 residues. CDR1 is MNHEY, CDR2 SVGAGI, per germline. The CDR3 DNA reads as TGTGCCAGCAGTTACTCGACCCCCAGTCACAATGAGCAGTTCTTC. Protein: CASSYSTPSHNEQFF.

The J gene is TRBJ1-2, the V gene TRBV28; D perhaps matches TRBD1 (5 bases). Germline V gene data show CDR1 as MDHEN and CDR2 as SYDVKM. This CDR3 has 15 residues. Trimming stripped 4 bases from V and 6 bases from J, with 18 bases between. In nucleotides, the CDR3 is TGTGCCAGCAGTTCCAACCCCAGGGAGATTGATGGCTACACCTTC. Translating it yields CASSSNPREIDGYTF.